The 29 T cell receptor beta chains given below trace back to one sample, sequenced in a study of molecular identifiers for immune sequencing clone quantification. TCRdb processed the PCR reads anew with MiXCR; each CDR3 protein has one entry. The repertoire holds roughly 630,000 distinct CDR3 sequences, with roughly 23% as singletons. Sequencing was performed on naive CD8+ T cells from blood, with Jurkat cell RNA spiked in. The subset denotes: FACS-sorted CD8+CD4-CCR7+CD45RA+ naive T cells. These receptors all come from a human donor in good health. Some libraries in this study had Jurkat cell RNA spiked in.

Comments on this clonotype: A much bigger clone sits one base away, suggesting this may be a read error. CDR3 amino acids: CASSEVGGPELQHF. CDR3 nucleotides: TGTGCCAGCAGTGAGGTTGGAGGCCCTGAGCTCCAGCATTTT. V gene TRBV6-6 combines with J gene TRBJ1-5; D gene uncertain. CDR3 length equals 14 residues. V was clipped by 5 bases and J by 12 bases, with 20 bases between them. CDR1 MNHNY and CDR2 SVGAGI come from the germline V gene (reference sequence).

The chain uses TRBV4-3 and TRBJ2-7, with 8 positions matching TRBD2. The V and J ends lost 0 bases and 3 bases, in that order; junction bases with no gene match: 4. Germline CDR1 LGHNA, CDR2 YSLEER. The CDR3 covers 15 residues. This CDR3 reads CASSQDGTRNYEQYF. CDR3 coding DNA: TGCGCCAGCAGCCAAGATGGGACTAGAAACTACGAGCAGTACTTC.

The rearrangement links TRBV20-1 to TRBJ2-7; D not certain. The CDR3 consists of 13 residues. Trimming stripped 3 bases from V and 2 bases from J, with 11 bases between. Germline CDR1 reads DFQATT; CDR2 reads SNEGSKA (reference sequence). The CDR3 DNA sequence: TGCAGTGCTAGGTCCCCGACAACCTACGAGCAGTACTTC. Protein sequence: CSARSPTTYEQYF.

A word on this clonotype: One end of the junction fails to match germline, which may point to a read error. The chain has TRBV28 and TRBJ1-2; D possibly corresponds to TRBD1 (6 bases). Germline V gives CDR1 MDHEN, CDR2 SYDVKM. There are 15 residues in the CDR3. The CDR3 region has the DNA TGTGCCCGCAGTTCCCTTCAGGGGACTAACTATGGCTACCCCTTC. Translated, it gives CARSSLQGTNYGYPF.

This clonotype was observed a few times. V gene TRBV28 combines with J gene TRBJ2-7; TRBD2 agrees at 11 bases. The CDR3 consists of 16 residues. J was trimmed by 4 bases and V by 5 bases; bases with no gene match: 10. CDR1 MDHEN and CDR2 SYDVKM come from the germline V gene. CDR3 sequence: CASSLPTSGSWYEQYF. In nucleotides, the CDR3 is TGTGCCAGCAGTCTACCCACTAGCGGGAGTTGGTACGAGCAGTACTTC.

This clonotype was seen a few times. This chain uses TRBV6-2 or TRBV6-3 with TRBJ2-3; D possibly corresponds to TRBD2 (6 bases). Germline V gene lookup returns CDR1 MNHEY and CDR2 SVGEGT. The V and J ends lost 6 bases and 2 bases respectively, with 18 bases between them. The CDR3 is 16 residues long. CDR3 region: CASSPRDSGNTDTQYF. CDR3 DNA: TGTGCCAGCAGCCCGAGGGACTCCGGGAACACAGATACGCAGTATTTT.

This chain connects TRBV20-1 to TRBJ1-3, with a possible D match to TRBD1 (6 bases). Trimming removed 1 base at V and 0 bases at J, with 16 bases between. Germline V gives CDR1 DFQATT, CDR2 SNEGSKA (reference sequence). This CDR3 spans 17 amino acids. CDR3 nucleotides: TGCAGTGCTAGAGCATGGACAGAGCCCTACTCTGGAAACACCATATATTTT. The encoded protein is CSARAWTEPYSGNTIYF.

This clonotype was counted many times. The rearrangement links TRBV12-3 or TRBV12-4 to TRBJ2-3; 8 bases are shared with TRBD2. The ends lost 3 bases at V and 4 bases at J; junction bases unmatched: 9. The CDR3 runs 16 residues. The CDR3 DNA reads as TGTGCCAGCAGTTTTGCGGGAGGCCAAGCGCCAGATACGCAGTATTTT. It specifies CASSFAGGQAPDTQYF.

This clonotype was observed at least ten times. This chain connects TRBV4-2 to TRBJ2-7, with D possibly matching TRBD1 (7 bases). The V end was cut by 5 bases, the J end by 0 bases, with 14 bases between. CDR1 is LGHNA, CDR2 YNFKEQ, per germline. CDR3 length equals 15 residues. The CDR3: CASSGTGTVSYEQYF. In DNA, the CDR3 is TGTGCCAGCAGCGGGACTGGGACAGTCTCCTACGAGCAGTACTTC.

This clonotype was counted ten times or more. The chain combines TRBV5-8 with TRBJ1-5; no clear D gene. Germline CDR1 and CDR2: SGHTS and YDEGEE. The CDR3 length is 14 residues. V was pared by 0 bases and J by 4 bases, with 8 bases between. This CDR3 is CASSLVGRNQPQHF. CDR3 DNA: TGTGCCAGCAGCTTGGTTGGCAGAAATCAGCCCCAGCATTTT.

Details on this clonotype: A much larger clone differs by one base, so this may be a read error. CDR3 residues: CASRQGGTGVHEQYF. CDR3 in DNA: TGTGCCAGCAGGCAAGGGGGGACAGGCGTCCACGAGCAGTACTTC. The chain recombines TRBV4-2 with TRBJ2-7, with TRBD1 matching over 8 bases. CDR3 size: 15 residues. CDR1 and CDR2 (germline): LGHNA, YNFKEQ.

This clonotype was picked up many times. The CDR3 here is CASSQWDRDNEQFF. The CDR3 DNA is TGCGCCAGCAGCCAATGGGACAGGGACAATGAGCAGTTCTTC. This chain connects TRBV4-3 to TRBJ2-1; 9 positions match TRBD1. From germline, CDR1 is LGHNA and CDR2 YSLEER. The CDR3 length is 14 residues. Trimming cost V 2 bases and J 5 bases; bases outside gene matches: 1.

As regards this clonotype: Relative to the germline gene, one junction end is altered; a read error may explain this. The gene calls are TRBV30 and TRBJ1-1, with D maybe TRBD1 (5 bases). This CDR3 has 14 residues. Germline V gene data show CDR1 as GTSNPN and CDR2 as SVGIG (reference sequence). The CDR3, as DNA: TGTGCCTGGAGGTTGGGGCTATATTCCACTGAAGCTCTCTTT. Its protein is CAWRLGLYSTEALF. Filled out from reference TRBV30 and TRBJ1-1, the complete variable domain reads SQTIHQWPATLVQPVGSPLSLECTVEGTSNPNLYWYRQAAGRGLQLLFYSVGIGQISSEVPQNLSASRPQDRQFILSSKKLLLSDSGFYLCAWRLGLYSTEALFGQGTRLTVV.

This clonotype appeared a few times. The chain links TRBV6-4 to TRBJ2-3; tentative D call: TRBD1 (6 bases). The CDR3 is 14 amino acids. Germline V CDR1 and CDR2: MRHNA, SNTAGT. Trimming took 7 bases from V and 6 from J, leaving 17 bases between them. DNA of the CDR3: TGTGCCAGCACCGAACTATACAGGGTGGATACGCAGTATTTT. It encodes CASTELYRVDTQYF.

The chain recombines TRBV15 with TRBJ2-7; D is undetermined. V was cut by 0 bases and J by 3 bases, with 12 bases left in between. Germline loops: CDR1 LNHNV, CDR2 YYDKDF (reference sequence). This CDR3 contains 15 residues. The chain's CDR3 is CATSRDKGRFYEQYF. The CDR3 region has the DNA TGTGCCACCAGCAGAGATAAGGGCAGGTTCTACGAGCAGTACTTC.

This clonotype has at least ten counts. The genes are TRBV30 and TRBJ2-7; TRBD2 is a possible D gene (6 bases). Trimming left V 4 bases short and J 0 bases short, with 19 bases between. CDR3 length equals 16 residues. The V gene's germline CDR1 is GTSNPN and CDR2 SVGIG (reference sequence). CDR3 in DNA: TGTGCCTGGAAGGTGGGAAGGGGCGGGAACTCCTACGAGCAGTACTTC. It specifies CAWKVGRGGNSYEQYF.

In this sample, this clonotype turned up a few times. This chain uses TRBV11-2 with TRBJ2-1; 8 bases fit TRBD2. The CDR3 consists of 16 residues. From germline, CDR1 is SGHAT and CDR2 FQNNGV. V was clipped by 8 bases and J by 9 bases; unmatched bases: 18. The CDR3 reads CASGPPEAGRAVEQFF. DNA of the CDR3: TGTGCCAGCGGCCCCCCAGAGGCCGGGAGGGCCGTTGAGCAGTTCTTC.

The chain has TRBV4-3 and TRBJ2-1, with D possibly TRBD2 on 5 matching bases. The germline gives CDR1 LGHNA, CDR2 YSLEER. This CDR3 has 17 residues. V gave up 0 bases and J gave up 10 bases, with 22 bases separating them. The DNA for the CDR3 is TGCGCCAGCAGCCAAGAAGTGTGGGCGGGTCCTCGGCGAGAGCAGTTCTTC. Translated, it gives CASSQEVWAGPRREQFF.

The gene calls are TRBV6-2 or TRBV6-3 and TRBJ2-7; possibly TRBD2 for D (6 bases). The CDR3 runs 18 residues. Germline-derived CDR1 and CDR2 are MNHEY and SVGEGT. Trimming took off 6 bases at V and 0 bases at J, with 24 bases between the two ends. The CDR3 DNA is TGTGCCAGCAGGAAGGACATCGGGACTGAATACCGCTCCTACGAGCAGTACTTC. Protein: CASRKDIGTEYRSYEQYF.

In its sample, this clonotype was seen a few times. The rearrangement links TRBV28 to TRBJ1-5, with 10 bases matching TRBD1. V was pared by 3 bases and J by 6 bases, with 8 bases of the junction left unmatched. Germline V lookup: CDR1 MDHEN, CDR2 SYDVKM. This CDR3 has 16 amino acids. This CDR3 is CASSLTGGDFGQPQHF. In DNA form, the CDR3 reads TGTGCCAGCAGTTTGACAGGGGGCGATTTTGGTCAGCCCCAGCATTTT. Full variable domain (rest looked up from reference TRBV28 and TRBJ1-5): DVKVTQSSRYLVKRTGEKVFLECVQDMDHENMFWYRQDPGLGLRLIYFSYDVKMKEKGDIPEGYSVSREKKERFSLILESASTNQTSMYLCASSLTGGDFGQPQHFGDGTRLSIL.

CDR3 sequence reads: CASSYSMGTSGKETQYF. In DNA form, the CDR3 reads TGTGCCAGCAGTTACTCGATGGGGACTAGCGGGAAAGAGACCCAGTACTTC. This chain connects TRBV6-2 or TRBV6-3 to TRBJ2-5, with 13 positions matching TRBD2. CDR1 and CDR2 (germline): MNHEY, SVGEGT. V shed 0 bases and J 3 bases; nucleotides not matched to a gene: 4. This CDR3 has 17 amino acids.

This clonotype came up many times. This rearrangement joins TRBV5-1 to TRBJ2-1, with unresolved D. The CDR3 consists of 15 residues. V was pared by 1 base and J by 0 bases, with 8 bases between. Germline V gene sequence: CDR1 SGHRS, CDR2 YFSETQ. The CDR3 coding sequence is TGCGCCAGCAGCTTGCTATCCGGCTCCTACAATGAGCAGTTCTTC. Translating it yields CASSLLSGSYNEQFF.

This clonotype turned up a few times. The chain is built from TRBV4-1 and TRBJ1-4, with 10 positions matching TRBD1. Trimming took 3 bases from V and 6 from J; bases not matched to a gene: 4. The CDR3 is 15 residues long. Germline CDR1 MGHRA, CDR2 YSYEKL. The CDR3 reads CASSQTGGAYEKLFF. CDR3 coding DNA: TGCGCCAGCAGCCAGACAGGGGGCGCATATGAAAAACTGTTTTTT.

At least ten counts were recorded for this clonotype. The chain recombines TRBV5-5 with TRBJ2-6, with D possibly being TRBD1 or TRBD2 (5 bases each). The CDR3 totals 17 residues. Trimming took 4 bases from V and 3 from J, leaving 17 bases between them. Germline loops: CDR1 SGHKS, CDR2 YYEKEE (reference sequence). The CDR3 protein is CASSLTGPGYGANVLTF. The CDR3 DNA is TGTGCCAGCAGCCTGACGGGGCCAGGGTATGGGGCCAACGTCCTGACTTTC.

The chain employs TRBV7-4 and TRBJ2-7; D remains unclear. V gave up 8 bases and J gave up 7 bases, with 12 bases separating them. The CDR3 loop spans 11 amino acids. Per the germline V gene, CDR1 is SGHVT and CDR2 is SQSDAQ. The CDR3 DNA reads TGTGCCAGCGGTGGGGTGGGGGAGCAGTACTTC. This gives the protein CASGGVGEQYF.

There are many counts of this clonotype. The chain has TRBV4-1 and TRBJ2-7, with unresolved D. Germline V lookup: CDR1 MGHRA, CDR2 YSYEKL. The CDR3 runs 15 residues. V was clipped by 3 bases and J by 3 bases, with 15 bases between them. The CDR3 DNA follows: TGCGCCAGCAGCCACTATCGCGGAGACGGCTACGAGCAGTACTTC. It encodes CASSHYRGDGYEQYF.

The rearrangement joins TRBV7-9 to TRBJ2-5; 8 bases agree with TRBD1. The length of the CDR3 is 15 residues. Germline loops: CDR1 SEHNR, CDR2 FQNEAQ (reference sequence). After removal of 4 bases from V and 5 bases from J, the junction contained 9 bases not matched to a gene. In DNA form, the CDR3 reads TGTGCCAGCAGCTCCTTCAGGGGGCGCGGGGAGACCCAGTACTTC. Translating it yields CASSSFRGRGETQYF.

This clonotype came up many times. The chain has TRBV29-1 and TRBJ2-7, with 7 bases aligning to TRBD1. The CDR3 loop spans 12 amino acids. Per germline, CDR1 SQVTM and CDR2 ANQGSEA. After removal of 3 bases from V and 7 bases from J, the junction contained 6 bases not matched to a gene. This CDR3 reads CSVEGRQGEQYF. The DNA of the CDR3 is TGCAGCGTTGAGGGGAGACAGGGTGAGCAGTACTTC.

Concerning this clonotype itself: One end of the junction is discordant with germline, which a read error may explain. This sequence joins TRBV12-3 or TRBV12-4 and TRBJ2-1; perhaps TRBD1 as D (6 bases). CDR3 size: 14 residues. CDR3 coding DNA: TGTGCCAGCAGTTACAGGGTCCTGGGTGTTGAGCAGTCCTTC. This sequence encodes CASSYRVLGVEQSF.